This TCR beta chain was identified during a study of blood T cell repertoires in COVID-19. Across the whole study: Sites in the United States, Italy and Spain provided acute and convalescent COVID-19 samples.

The CDR3 runs 12 residues. V shed 6 bases and J shed 8 bases, with 10 bases lying between them. Per the germline V gene, CDR1 is LGHNA and CDR2 is YSLEER. Produced via immunoSEQ multiplex PCR; TCRdb's table is partial and in-frame only. The sample has around 190,000 clones, approximately 88% seen once. This TCR derives from a woman between 18 and 30 years old who had recovered from COVID-19. V usage is TRBV4-3 and J usage is TRBJ2-2, with D maybe TRBD1 (5 bases). The sequenced material came from PBMCs or T cells enriched from blood (not recorded which). The CDR3 bases are TGCGCCAGCAGTATAGGGGTAGGGGAGCTGTTTTTT. Its translation is CASSIGVGELFF.